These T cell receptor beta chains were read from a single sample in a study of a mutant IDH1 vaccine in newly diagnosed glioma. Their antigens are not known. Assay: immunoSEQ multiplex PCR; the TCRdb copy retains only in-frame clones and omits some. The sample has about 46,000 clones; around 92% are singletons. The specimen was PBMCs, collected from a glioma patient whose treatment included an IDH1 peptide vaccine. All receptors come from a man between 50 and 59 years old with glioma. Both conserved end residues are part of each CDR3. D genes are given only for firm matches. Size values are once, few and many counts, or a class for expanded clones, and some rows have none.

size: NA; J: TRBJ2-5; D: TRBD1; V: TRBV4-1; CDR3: CASSRIVTGTGVSETQYF; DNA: TGCGCCAGCAGCCGCATAGTAACCGGGACAGGGGTATCTGAGACCCAGTACTTC
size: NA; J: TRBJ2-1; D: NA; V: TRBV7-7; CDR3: CASSLRGPGNEQFF; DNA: TGTGCTAGCAGCCTACGAGGCCCAGGGAATGAGCAGTTCTTC
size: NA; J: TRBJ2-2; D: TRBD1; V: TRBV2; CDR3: CASSMTGRFNTGELFF; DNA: TGTGCCAGCAGTATGACAGGGAGATTTAACACCGGGGAGCTGTTTTTT
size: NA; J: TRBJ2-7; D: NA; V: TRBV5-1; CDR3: CASILAPGAKPSEQYF; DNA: TGCGCCAGCATCCTCGCCCCAGGGGCCAAACCTAGCGAGCAGTACTTC
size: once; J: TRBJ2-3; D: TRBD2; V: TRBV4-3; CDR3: CASSQDDLAGGRADTQYF; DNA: TGCGCCAGCAGCCAAGATGACCTAGCGGGGGGGCGGGCAGATACGCAGTATTTT
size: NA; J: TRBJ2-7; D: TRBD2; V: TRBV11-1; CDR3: CASSLTSGPSYEQYF; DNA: TGTGCCAGCAGCCTGACTAGCGGGCCCTCCTACGAGCAGTACTTC
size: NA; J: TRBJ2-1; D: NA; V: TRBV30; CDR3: CAWSVARNEQFF; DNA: TGTGCCTGGAGTGTGGCCCGAAATGAGCAGTTCTTC
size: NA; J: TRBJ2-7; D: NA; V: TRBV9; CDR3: CASSVGVGSSYEQYF; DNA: TGTGCCAGCAGCGTAGGCGTAGGGAGCTCCTACGAGCAGTACTTC
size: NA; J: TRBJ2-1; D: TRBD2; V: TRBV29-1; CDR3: CSVEANLAGGRNEQFF; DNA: TGCAGCGTTGAAGCCAATCTAGCGGGAGGACGCAATGAGCAGTTCTTC
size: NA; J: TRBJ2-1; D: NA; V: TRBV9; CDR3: CASSVVGGAEGEQFF; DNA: TGTGCCAGCAGCGTAGTAGGGGGGGCCGAGGGTGAGCAGTTCTTC
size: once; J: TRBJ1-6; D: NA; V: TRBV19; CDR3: CASSIGNNSPLHF; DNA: TGTGCCAGTAGTATTGGTAACAATTCACCCCTCCACTTT
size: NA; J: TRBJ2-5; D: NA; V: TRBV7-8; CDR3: CASSRVGGWGETQYF; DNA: TGTGCCAGCAGCCGCGTGGGGGGTTGGGGGGAGACCCAGTACTTC
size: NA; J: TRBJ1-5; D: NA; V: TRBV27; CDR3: CASSYRRSNQPQHF; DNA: TGTGCCAGCAGTTACAGGAGGAGTAATCAGCCCCAGCATTTT
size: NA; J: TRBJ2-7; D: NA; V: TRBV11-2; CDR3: CASSLVGGSYEQYF; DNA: TGTGCCAGCAGCTTAGTTGGCGGTTCCTACGAGCAGTACTTC
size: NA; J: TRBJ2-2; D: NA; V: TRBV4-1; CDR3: CASSQVSYPNTGELFF; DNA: TGCGCCAGCAGCCAAGTTTCCTATCCGAACACCGGGGAGCTGTTTTTT
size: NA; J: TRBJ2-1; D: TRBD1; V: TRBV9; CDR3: CASSVGQGYNEQFF; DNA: TGTGCCAGCAGCGTTGGACAGGGCTACAATGAGCAGTTCTTC
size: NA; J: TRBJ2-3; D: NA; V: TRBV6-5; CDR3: CASSWRWADTQYF; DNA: TGTGCCAGTTCATGGAGGTGGGCTGACACGCAGTATTTT
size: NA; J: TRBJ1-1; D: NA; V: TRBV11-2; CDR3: CASSPRQNTEAFF; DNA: TGTGCCAGCAGCCCCCGTCAGAACACTGAAGCTTTCTTT
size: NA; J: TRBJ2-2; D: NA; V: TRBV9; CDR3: CASSPDGGVNTGELFF; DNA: TGTGCCAGCAGCCCAGACGGGGGAGTGAACACCGGGGAGCTGTTTTTT
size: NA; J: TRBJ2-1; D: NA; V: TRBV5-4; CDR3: CASSPMSGNEQFF; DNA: TGTGCCAGCAGCCCCATGAGTGGGAATGAGCAGTTCTTC
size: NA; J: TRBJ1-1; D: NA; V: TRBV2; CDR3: CASSEAGPNTEAFF; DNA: TGTGCCAGCAGTGAGGCGGGGCCGAACACTGAAGCTTTCTTT
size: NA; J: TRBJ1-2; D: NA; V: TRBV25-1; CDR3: CASNLAGVGYTF; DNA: TGTGCCAGCAATTTGGCAGGGGTTGGGTACACCTTC
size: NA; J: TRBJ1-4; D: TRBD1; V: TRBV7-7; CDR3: CASSSGTGEEKLFF; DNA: TGTGCTAGCAGCTCCGGGACAGGGGAAGAAAAACTGTTTTTT
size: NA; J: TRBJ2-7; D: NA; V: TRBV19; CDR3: CASSSPGSRGYEQYF; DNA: TGTGCCAGTAGTTCCCCGGGGAGCAGGGGCTACGAGCAGTACTTC
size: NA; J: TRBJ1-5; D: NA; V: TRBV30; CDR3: CAWSGGAGNQPQHF; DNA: TGTGCCTGGAGTGGGGGAGCAGGCAATCAGCCCCAGCATTTT
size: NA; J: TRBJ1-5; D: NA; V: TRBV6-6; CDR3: CASSSNRVGNQPQHF; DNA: TGTGCCAGCAGTTCGAACAGGGTTGGCAATCAGCCCCAGCATTTT
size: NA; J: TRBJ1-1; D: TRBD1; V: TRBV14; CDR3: CASSQNRGPGTEAFF; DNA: TGTGCCAGCAGCCAAAACAGGGGTCCCGGCACTGAAGCTTTCTTT
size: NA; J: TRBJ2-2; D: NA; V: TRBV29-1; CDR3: CSVARPGANTGELFF; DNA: TGCAGCGTTGCCCGGCCGGGGGCAAACACCGGGGAGCTGTTTTTT
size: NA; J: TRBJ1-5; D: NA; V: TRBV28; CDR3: CASSADSNQPQHF; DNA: TGTGCCAGCAGTGCAGATAGCAATCAGCCCCAGCATTTT
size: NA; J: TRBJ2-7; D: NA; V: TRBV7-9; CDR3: CASSLSGGYEQYF; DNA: TGTGCCAGCAGCCTCTCCGGCGGCTACGAGCAGTACTTC
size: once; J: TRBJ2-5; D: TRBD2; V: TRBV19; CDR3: CASSRPSGRLSQETQYF; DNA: TGTGCCAGTAGTAGACCTAGCGGGAGATTGTCCCAAGAGACCCAGTACTTC